The rows below give T cell receptor beta chains drawn from one sample of a study of tumor and adjacent non-tumor tissue in lung cancer. TCRdb fed the multiplex PCR reads into MiXCR, producing one record per CDR3 protein. The sample yields some 80,000 distinct CDR3 sequences, 76% seen once. The specimen was distant non-tumor lung tissue. These receptors came from an older man with non-small cell lung cancer. Each CDR3 is given with its conserved first and last residue. The D gene is left open where the match is weak. Some rows have no size entry. The others give once, few or many, or a class for an expanded clone.

clone size: .; D gene: .; J gene: TRBJ1-2; V gene: TRBV4-1; CDR3 DNA: TGCGCCAGCAGCCAAGACAGGTATCTTGATGGCTACATGTTC; CDR3 protein: CASSQDRYLDGYMF
clone size: .; D gene: .; J gene: TRBJ2-5; V gene: TRBV12-3/TRBV12-4; CDR3 DNA: TGTGACACCAGTGGGTTCCAAGAGACACAGTACTTC; CDR3 protein: CDTSGFQETQYF
clone size: .; D gene: .; J gene: TRBJ1-2; V gene: TRBV20-1; CDR3 DNA: TGCAGTGCTATTTACAGTGGAGGGTATGGCTACATCTTC; CDR3 protein: CSAIYSGGYGYIF
clone size: once; D gene: TRBD1; J gene: TRBJ2-7; V gene: TRBV13; CDR3 DNA: TGTGCCAGCAGTCGATCCGGGACAGGGGCCTACGAGCAGTACTTC; CDR3 protein: CASSRSGTGAYEQYF
clone size: .; D gene: .; J gene: TRBJ2-2; V gene: TRBV10-1; CDR3 DNA: TGCGCCAATAGTGTAGGGAGGTCGAACACCGGGGAGCTGTTTTTT; CDR3 protein: CANSVGRSNTGELFF
clone size: .; D gene: TRBD2; J gene: TRBJ2-1; V gene: TRBV5-5; CDR3 DNA: TGTGCCAGCAGCATGGCGGGACTGGCGGGAGATACCTACGATGAGCAGTTCTTC; CDR3 protein: CASSMAGLAGDTYDEQFF
clone size: .; D gene: .; J gene: TRBJ1-2; V gene: TRBV28; CDR3 DNA: TGTGCCAGCAGTTCCACCAGTCTTCTCTGTCGGTATGGCTACACCTTC; CDR3 protein: CASSSTSLLCRYGYTF
clone size: .; D gene: TRBD1; J gene: TRBJ2-7; V gene: TRBV5-6; CDR3 DNA: TGTGCAGGCAGCTCCTTTGTCCGGGACAGGACCTACGATCAGTACTTC; CDR3 protein: CAGSSFVRDRTYDQYF
clone size: .; D gene: TRBD1; J gene: TRBJ1-2; V gene: TRBV6-2/TRBV6-3; CDR3 DNA: TGTGCCAGCTACCAGGGACAGCACTATGGCTACACCTTC; CDR3 protein: CASYQGQHYGYTF
clone size: .; D gene: .; J gene: TRBJ1-1; V gene: TRBV11-2; CDR3 DNA: TGTGCCAGCAGCTTAGACGGGCAGAACACTGAAGCTTTCTTT; CDR3 protein: CASSLDGQNTEAFF
clone size: .; D gene: .; J gene: TRBJ2-2; V gene: TRBV6-5; CDR3 DNA: TGTGCCAGCACTCGAGGGGTGGGGACCGGGGAGCTGTTTTTT; CDR3 protein: CASTRGVGTGELFF
clone size: .; D gene: .; J gene: TRBJ2-5; V gene: TRBV5-5; CDR3 DNA: TGTTCCAGCGGCTTGCTCAGTCCGGAGACCCAGTACTTC; CDR3 protein: CSSGLLSPETQYF
clone size: once; D gene: .; J gene: TRBJ1-2; V gene: TRBV11-2; CDR3 DNA: TGTTCCAGCAGCCAAGGACTATATGGCTACACTTTC; CDR3 protein: CSSSQGLYGYTF
clone size: .; D gene: TRBD2; J gene: TRBJ2-7; V gene: TRBV29-1; CDR3 DNA: TGCAGGGCCCAAGGATCGGGACTAAATTACGATCAGTACTTC; CDR3 protein: CRAQGSGLNYDQYF
clone size: .; D gene: .; J gene: TRBJ2-1; V gene: TRBV4-3; CDR3 DNA: TGCGCCAGTACCCAAGGACCCTACCGCTCCTACAATGAGCAGTTCTTC; CDR3 protein: CASTQGPYRSYNEQFF
clone size: .; D gene: .; J gene: TRBJ1-4; V gene: TRBV10-3; CDR3 DNA: TGTGCCATCAGTGATTCAATGGCGTATTCAAATGAAAAACTGTTTTTT; CDR3 protein: CAISDSMAYSNEKLFF
clone size: .; D gene: .; J gene: TRBJ2-6; V gene: TRBV29-1; CDR3 DNA: TGCATCATTGACTTCTTGAACTCTGGGGCCAACGTCCTGACTTTC; CDR3 protein: CIIDFLNSGANVLTF
clone size: .; D gene: TRBD2; J gene: TRBJ2-7; V gene: TRBV10-3; CDR3 DNA: TGTGCCATCAGTCAGCTTTCGGGGGGAGTTACTTACGAGCAGTACTTC; CDR3 protein: CAISQLSGGVTYEQYF
clone size: .; D gene: .; J gene: TRBJ1-6; V gene: TRBV29-1; CDR3 DNA: TGCAGCATTTCGAGGACGGATAATTCACCCATCCACTTT; CDR3 protein: CSISRTDNSPIHF
clone size: .; D gene: .; J gene: TRBJ1-5; V gene: TRBV29-1; CDR3 DNA: TGCAGCGTTTTGACGTATAGCAATAAGAAACAGCATTTT; CDR3 protein: CSVLTYSNKKQHF
clone size: .; D gene: .; J gene: TRBJ2-2; V gene: TRBV29-1; CDR3 DNA: TGCAGCGGGTGGGCAGTGAACACCGGGGAGCTGTTTTTT; CDR3 protein: CSGWAVNTGELFF
clone size: .; D gene: .; J gene: TRBJ2-2; V gene: TRBV5-1; CDR3 DNA: TGCGCCAGCAGCTTGGGACAGCTGACCGGGGAGCTGTTTTTT; CDR3 protein: CASSLGQLTGELFF
clone size: .; D gene: TRBD2; J gene: TRBJ2-3; V gene: TRBV12-3/TRBV12-4; CDR3 DNA: TGTGCCAGCAGAACCCCGGGACTAGGGGGGGAAGCGCAGTGTTTT; CDR3 protein: CASRTPGLGGEAQCF
clone size: .; D gene: TRBD2; J gene: TRBJ2-5; V gene: TRBV5-4; CDR3 DNA: TGTGCCAGCAGTTTGGAGGGAGTAGCGGGAGGGCGAGAGACCCAGTACTTC; CDR3 protein: CASSLEGVAGGRETQYF
clone size: once; D gene: TRBD1; J gene: TRBJ1-2; V gene: TRBV6-5; CDR3 DNA: TGTGCCAGCGGTTATGGTGGGACAGGTAATCTATTCGGTGGCTACACCTTC; CDR3 protein: CASGYGGTGNLFGGYTF
clone size: .; D gene: .; J gene: TRBJ2-5; V gene: TRBV5-1; CDR3 DNA: TGCGCCAGCAGCTTGTTGAGTTTGGGACTTCCTGGGGGAGAGACACGGTACTTC; CDR3 protein: CASSLLSLGLPGGETRYF
clone size: .; D gene: .; J gene: TRBJ1-2; V gene: TRBV20-1; CDR3 DNA: TGCAGTGCTAGAGGAGGGTTAGGGTATGGCTACACCTTC; CDR3 protein: CSARGGLGYGYTF
clone size: .; D gene: .; J gene: TRBJ2-5; V gene: TRBV4-2; CDR3 DNA: TGTGTCAGCAGCCGCCAAGGTAGCGGTAATGAGGAGACCCAGTACTTC; CDR3 protein: CVSSRQGSGNEETQYF
clone size: .; D gene: .; J gene: TRBJ2-1; V gene: TRBV30; CDR3 DNA: TGTGCCTGGAGTGTACTGAATACTTGGAATGAGCAGTTCTTC; CDR3 protein: CAWSVLNTWNEQFF
clone size: .; D gene: .; J gene: TRBJ2-3; V gene: TRBV5-4; CDR3 DNA: TGTGGCAGCAGTTTACAGAGTCCAGATACGCAGTATTTT; CDR3 protein: CGSSLQSPDTQYF